This T cell receptor (beta chain) came from a study of blood T cell repertoires in COVID-19. Study details: Donors in the United States, Italy and Spain gave samples during acute or convalescent COVID-19. Sources were T cells, B-cell-depleted T cells, or PBMCs; the material itself was cDNA or gDNA.

Researchers sorted participants into cohorts using their self-reported clinical history. Trimming took off 0 bases at V and 7 bases at J, with 16 bases between the two ends. The CDR3 is made up of 16 amino acids. The germline V gene has CDR1 SGHDT and CDR2 YYEEEE. The assay was immunoSEQ multiplex PCR, and TCRdb's table has in-frame clones only and misses some. Of about 270,000 clones in the sample, 80% to 90% are singletons; the top ten hold 2% to 3%. V usage is TRBV5-6 and J usage is TRBJ2-2; perhaps TRBD1 as D (6 bases). Source material: PBMCs or T cells enriched from blood (not recorded which). The TCR comes from a woman aged 18-35 years who had recovered from COVID-19. The CDR3 DNA follows: TGTGCCAGCAGCTTGGAACAGGGCGTCGTATTCGGGGAGCTGTTTTTT. It is translated as CASSLEQGVVFGELFF. The full variable domain, in which reference TRBV5-6 and TRBJ2-2 provide the parts outside the CDR3, is DAGVTQSPTHLIKTRGQQVTLRCSPKSGHDTVSWYQQALGQGPQFIFQYYEEEERQRGNFPDRFSGHQFPNYSSELNVNALLLGDSALYLCASSLEQGVVFGELFFGEGSRLTVL.